The rows below give T cell receptor beta chains drawn from one sample of a study of cytomegalovirus exposure and HLA in healthy donors. Data came from immunoSEQ multiplex PCR; TCRdb stores just in-frame clones and leaves some out. The sample yields 250,000 to 400,000 clones, roughly 87% seen once. Sequenced material: PBMCs. The receptors originated from a young man in good health and CMV-seronegative. Both conserved end residues are part of each CDR3. The D gene is left open where the match is weak. The size of a clone is reported for some rows only, either as once, few or many, or as a class for expanded clones.

length: 15; J: TRBJ1-5; V: TRBV7-9; D: .; size: once; CDR3: CASSLPGFSNQPQHF; DNA: TGTGCCAGCAGCTTACCGGGGTTTAGCAATCAGCCCCAGCATTTT
length: 13; J: TRBJ1-4; V: TRBV4-3; D: .; size: many; CDR3: CASSQGRNEKLFF; DNA: TGCGCCAGCAGCCAAGGCAGAAATGAAAAACTGTTTTTT
length: 13; J: TRBJ1-1; V: TRBV27; D: TRBD1; size: .; CDR3: CASSSRTGPEAFF; DNA: TGTGCCAGCAGCTCCCGGACAGGGCCTGAAGCTTTCTTT
length: 14; J: TRBJ2-7; V: TRBV5-1; D: TRBD1; size: .; CDR3: CASSFEGASYEQYF; DNA: TGCGCCAGCAGCTTTGAGGGGGCGTCCTACGAGCAGTACTTC
length: 18; J: TRBJ2-5; V: TRBV11-3; D: TRBD2; size: .; CDR3: CASSLERLSGGRQETQYF; DNA: TGTGCCAGCAGCTTAGAGAGGCTTAGCGGGGGGCGTCAAGAGACCCAGTACTTC
length: 15; J: TRBJ1-5; V: TRBV6-5; D: TRBD1; size: .; CDR3: CASSSPRDRGQPQHF; DNA: TGTGCCAGCAGTTCCCCTCGGGACAGGGGACAGCCCCAGCATTTT
length: 15; J: TRBJ2-7; V: TRBV6-6; D: .; size: .; CDR3: CASSSGRLIADEQYF; DNA: TGTGCCAGCAGTTCCGGCCGCTTAATAGCCGACGAGCAGTACTTC
length: 15; J: TRBJ2-7; V: TRBV18; D: .; size: .; CDR3: CASSPTARGPYEQYF; DNA: TGTGCCAGCTCACCAACGGCGCGGGGGCCCTACGAGCAGTACTTC
length: 16; J: TRBJ2-1; V: TRBV19; D: .; size: .; CDR3: CASSTTLADAYNEQFF; DNA: TGTGCCAGTAGTACGACCCTAGCCGATGCCTACAATGAGCAGTTCTTC
length: 14; J: TRBJ1-1; V: TRBV7-9; D: TRBD1; size: .; CDR3: CASSPDRGNTEAFF; DNA: TGTGCCAGCAGCCCGGACAGGGGGAACACTGAAGCTTTCTTT
length: 16; J: TRBJ2-1; V: TRBV5-4; D: .; size: .; CDR3: CASSLVHTQFYNEQFF; DNA: TGTGCCAGCAGCTTGGTTCACACACAATTCTACAATGAGCAGTTCTTC
length: 14; J: TRBJ1-1; V: TRBV5-1; D: .; size: .; CDR3: CASSFAGASTEAFF; DNA: TGCGCCAGCAGCTTTGCGGGGGCGAGCACTGAAGCTTTCTTT
length: 13; J: TRBJ1-3; V: TRBV6-1; D: .; size: once; CDR3: CASGEGFGNTIYF; DNA: TGTGCCAGCGGCGAGGGATTCGGAAACACCATATATTTT
length: 15; J: TRBJ1-2; V: TRBV7-9; D: TRBD1; size: once; CDR3: CASSPQQGALRGYTF; DNA: TGTGCCAGCAGCCCTCAACAGGGGGCCCTCCGTGGCTACACCTTC
length: 15; J: TRBJ2-3; V: TRBV4-1; D: TRBD2; size: .; CDR3: CASSPGLGNTDTQYF; DNA: TGCGCCAGCAGTCCCGGACTAGGGAACACAGATACGCAGTATTTT
length: 13; J: TRBJ1-4; V: TRBV30; D: .; size: .; CDR3: CAWRGSLNEKLFF; DNA: TGTGCCTGGAGGGGCAGCTTAAATGAAAAACTGTTTTTT
length: 14; J: TRBJ2-7; V: TRBV5-5; D: .; size: .; CDR3: CASSPRVSEHEQYF; DNA: TGTGCCAGCAGCCCCCGAGTATCTGAGCACGAGCAGTACTTC
length: 16; J: TRBJ2-5; V: TRBV25-1; D: .; size: .; CDR3: CASSEYRLNTQETQYF; DNA: TGTGCCAGCAGTGAATATAGACTTAACACGCAAGAGACCCAGTACTTC
length: 15; J: TRBJ2-2; V: TRBV11-3; D: .; size: once; CDR3: CASSFPSQQGGELFF; DNA: TGTGCCAGCAGCTTCCCATCACAGCAGGGCGGGGAGCTGTTTTTT
length: 12; J: TRBJ1-1; V: TRBV10-1; D: .; size: once; CDR3: CASSAVDTEAFF; DNA: TGCGCCAGCAGTGCGGTTGACACTGAAGCTTTCTTT
length: 14; J: TRBJ1-2; V: TRBV6-5; D: TRBD1; size: .; CDR3: CASRRQGLAYGYTF; DNA: TGTGCCAGCAGACGACAGGGGTTAGCATATGGCTACACCTTC
length: 14; J: TRBJ1-6; V: TRBV7-9; D: TRBD1; size: .; CDR3: CASRPQGHNSPLHF; DNA: TGTGCCAGCAGACCACAGGGGCATAATTCACCCCTCCACTTT